The source of this TCR beta chain is a study of T cell changes during pregnancy in multiple sclerosis (dated by TCRdb to the late 2010s). Regarding the complete study: Changes in the T cell repertoire over the course of pregnancy were examined in this study in women with multiple sclerosis.

As concerns this clone: Its antigen is still unknown. Base qualities were left out, and no much larger clone turns up one base away.

Via the germline V gene, CDR1 is SNHLY and CDR2 FYNNEI. V is shortened by 8 bases, J by 6 bases, and the region joining them spans 8 bases. Its CDR3 holds 10 amino acids, cysteine through phenylalanine. Of the read, only the CDR3 DNA is kept; its 30 bases are in frame from base 1. The library was built by means of the immunoSEQ multiplex PCR assay. This is the immuneACCESS table as TCRdb keeps it, with only in-frame sequences that have V and J called. A part of the clones is gone; compared with another copy, unresolved V genes explain less than half, and the rest is unexplained. Across this sample there are around 30,000 clones, with approximately 90% seen only once. About 5% of the sample is in the top ten clones.

Rearrangement joined TRBV2 to TRBJ2-7, and TRBD2 may be the D gene, going by 6 matching bases. The sequencing here drew on CD8+ T cells from peripheral blood mononuclear cells, taken in the first trimester of pregnancy. The receptor's source is a female donor with multiple sclerosis, enrolled in a pregnancy study. The CDR3 region: CASRGSEQYF. The nucleotide sequence reads TGTGCCAGCCGGGGGAGCGAGCAGTACTTC.